This entry lists 17 T cell receptor beta chains sequenced from one sample in a study of cytomegalovirus exposure and HLA in healthy donors. TCRdb keeps only in-frame clones here, not all; method: immunoSEQ multiplex PCR. Found here are 95,000 to 150,000 clones, 88% of them singletons; the top ten hold more than 5%. Input material: PBMCs. The receptors were sampled from a woman aged 18-29 years in good health and CMV-seropositive.

The chain carries TRBV5-4 and TRBJ1-6, with D unresolved. The germline gives CDR1 SGHNT, CDR2 YYREEE (reference sequence). V lost 1 base and J lost 13, with 15 bases in between. The CDR3 contains 14 residues. The chain's CDR3 is CASSLSGFRDPLHF. CDR3 nucleotides: TGTGCCAGCAGCTTGTCGGGATTTCGTGATCCCCTCCACTTT.

The V and J genes are TRBV7-9 and TRBJ1-4, with TRBD1 identical over 9 bases. V shed 5 bases, J shed 11 bases, and the junction held 6 bases outside the gene matches. Germline V gene sequence: CDR1 SEHNR, CDR2 FQNEAQ (reference sequence). CDR3 length equals 13 residues. The CDR3 reads CASSEGQGQKLFF. CDR3 DNA sequence: TGTGCCAGCAGCGAGGGACAGGGACAGAAACTGTTTTTT.

The rearrangement uses TRBV21-1 and TRBJ1-3; the D segment call TRBD1 is taken from the table without a DNA check. TRBV21-1 is given as a pseudogene. This CDR3 comprises 14 residues. The CDR3 protein is CASVDNCSGNTIYF. The CDR3 DNA is TGTGCCAGTGTCGACAACTGCTCTGGAAACACCATATATTTT.

This clone was seen only a few times. V usage is TRBV25-1 and J usage is TRBJ2-7, with D possibly being TRBD1 (6 bases). Germline CDR1 MGHDK, CDR2 SYGVNS. Trimming cost V 4 bases and J 9 bases, with 19 bases left between them. The CDR3 runs to 14 residues. CDR3 coding DNA: TGTGCCAGCAGTGCCACAGGGAATCTTCTGGGGCAGTACTTC. The encoded protein is CASSATGNLLGQYF.

The chain couples TRBV6-5 to TRBJ2-2, with a possible D match to TRBD2 (5 bases). The CDR3 has 15 residues. CDR1 is MNHEY, CDR2 SVGAGI, per germline. V gave up 8 bases and J gave up 8 bases, with 21 bases separating them. CDR3 amino acids: CASFLKRALSGELFF. CDR3 in DNA: TGTGCCAGCTTTTTAAAGAGGGCGCTATCGGGGGAGCTGTTTTTT.

This chain connects TRBV5-6 to TRBJ1-5; D possibly corresponds to TRBD1 (5 bases). The germline CDR1 and CDR2 sequences are SGHDT and YYEEEE. V was shortened by 4 bases and J by 4 bases, with 15 bases between the two germline ends. The CDR3 contains 15 residues. This CDR3 reads CASSPMGQGNQPQHF. CDR3 bases: TGTGCCAGCAGCCCGATGGGGCAGGGAAATCAGCCCCAGCATTTT.

The chain uses TRBV2 and TRBJ1-2; D is ambiguous. Trimming pared 8 bases from V and 4 bases from J, leaving 8 bases between. The germline gives CDR1 SNHLY, CDR2 FYNNEI. The CDR3 contains 11 residues. DNA of the CDR3: TGTGCCAGCGTGAGTGTCTATGGCTACACCTTC. The encoded protein is CASVSVYGYTF.

J is TRBJ1-1 and V is TRBV18; D uncertain. Between the trimmed V and J ends, which lost 0 bases and 0 bases, there was a span of 8 bases. The CDR3 spans 15 residues. The V gene's germline CDR1 is KGHSH and CDR2 LQKENI. CDR3 sequence: CASSPPSVMNTEAFF. The CDR3 DNA follows: TGTGCCAGCTCACCACCATCAGTAATGAACACTGAAGCTTTCTTT. Full variable domain (remainder filled in from reference TRBV18 and TRBJ1-1): NAGVMQNPRHLVRRRGQEARLRCSPMKGHSHVYWYRQLPEEGLKFMVYLQKENIIDESGMPKERFSAEFPKEGPSILRIQQVVRGDSAAYFCASSPPSVMNTEAFFGQGTRLTVV.

This clone occurred once. Relative to the germline gene, one junction end is altered; a read error may explain this. This rearrangement joins TRBV7-9 to TRBJ1-1; D might be TRBD1 (6 bases). This CDR3 is built from 13 residues. The V gene's germline CDR1 is SEHNR and CDR2 FQNEAQ (reference sequence). CDR3 sequence: CASSLAGTMRWSF. DNA for the CDR3: TGTGCCAGCAGCTTAGCCGGGACAATGCGTTGGTCTTTT.

The chain couples TRBV29-1 to TRBJ1-2; D is unclear. Trimming pared 6 bases from V and 0 bases from J, leaving 11 bases between. Germline values: CDR1 SQVTM, CDR2 ANQGSEA. CDR3 length: 13 residues. The chain's CDR3 is CSVAYGTNYGYTF. CDR3 nucleotides: TGCAGCGTGGCTTATGGTACTAACTATGGCTACACCTTC.

The rearrangement links TRBV5-6 to TRBJ1-1, with D unclear. The germline V gene encodes CDR1 SGHDT and CDR2 YYEEEE. Trimming stripped 5 bases from V and 3 bases from J, with 8 bases between. The CDR3 is 12 residues long. CDR3: CASSPGDTEAFF. DNA of the CDR3: TGTGCCAGCAGTCCCGGGGACACTGAAGCTTTCTTT.

The J gene is TRBJ2-7, the V gene TRBV2; unclear D gene. Deletions cut 0 bases from V and 6 bases from J, with 12 bases between. The CDR3 runs 14 residues. Germline CDR1 and CDR2: SNHLY and FYNNEI. Here the CDR3 reads CASSEARLLGEQYF. The CDR3 nucleotides are TGTGCCAGCAGTGAAGCAAGACTGCTCGGCGAGCAGTACTTC.

The CDR3 spells CASSPRGLQGELFF. CDR3 DNA: TGTGCCAGCAGCCCCCGGGGACTGCAAGGGGAGCTGTTTTTT. The rearrangement joins TRBV13 to TRBJ2-2; a possible D gene is TRBD2 (6 bases). V lost 5 bases and J lost 8, with 15 bases in between. CDR1 and CDR2 (germline): PRHDT, FYEKMQ (reference sequence). This CDR3 has 14 amino acids.

V is TRBV6-1 and J is TRBJ1-2; D gene ambiguous. The CDR3 spans 14 residues. V gave up 10 bases and J gave up 5 bases, with 20 bases separating them. Germline V lookup: CDR1 MNHNS, CDR2 SASEGT. The CDR3 nucleotides are TGTGCCACCACTACTTGGCAGCCTGCTTATGGCTACACCTTC. This codes for CATTTWQPAYGYTF.

This CDR3 is CASSQEPRNYGYTF. Here the CDR3 DNA reads TGCGCCAGCAGCCAAGAACCCAGAAACTATGGCTACACCTTC. The chain is built from TRBV4-1 and TRBJ1-2; D not certain. CDR3 size: 14 residues. Trimming left V 0 bases short and J 2 bases short, with 7 bases between. The germline CDR1 and CDR2 sequences are MGHRA and YSYEKL.

This clone was found once. The chain joins TRBV5-6 to TRBJ1-2; 7 positions agree with TRBD1. With 3 bases clipped from V and 8 bases from J, the junction kept 10 bases outside the gene matches. The CDR3 has 14 residues. Germline CDR1 is SGHDT and CDR2 is YYEEEE. The CDR3, as DNA: TGTGCCAGCAGCTATGTTACAGGGGCGCGGGGCTACACCTTC. It is translated as CASSYVTGARGYTF.

This clone was picked up one time. The V gene is TRBV14, the J gene TRBJ1-2, with TRBD1 matching 8 bases. The length of the CDR3 is 16 residues. Losses at the gene ends were 1 base for V and 8 bases for J; bases not matched to a gene: 12. The germline CDR1 and CDR2 sequences are SGHDN and FVKESK. The CDR3 here is CASSQVGDRLGTGYTF. The DNA for the CDR3 is TGTGCCAGCAGCCAAGTGGGGGACAGGCTAGGAACCGGCTACACCTTC.